A selection of T cell receptor beta chains follows, all from one sample in a study of blood T cell repertoires in COVID-19. Assay: immunoSEQ multiplex PCR; the TCRdb copy retains only in-frame clones and omits some. The table records more than 200,000 clones, 80% to 90% of them present only once. Sequencing used peripheral blood. The receptors here all came from a man between 60 and 75 years old with acute or convalescent COVID-19. Each CDR3 is given with its conserved first and last residue. Each record gives: J gene, clone size, V gene, D gene, CDR3 protein, CDR3 DNA. A D gene is named only where the DNA matches it firmly. Not every row has a clone size; where given, it reads once, few, many or a size class.

j_call: TRBJ2-5
clone_size: .
v_call: TRBV25-1
d_call: .
cdr3_aa: CASSDPPTGQETQYF
cdr3_nt: TGTGCCAGCAGTGATCCCCCTACAGGGCAAGAGACCCAGTACTTC

j_call: TRBJ2-5
clone_size: .
v_call: TRBV6-5
d_call: .
cdr3_aa: CASSYSGLNGQETQYF
cdr3_nt: TGTGCCAGCAGTTACTCCGGACTGAATGGCCAAGAGACCCAGTACTTC

j_call: TRBJ2-1
clone_size: .
v_call: TRBV29-1
d_call: TRBD1
cdr3_aa: CSVRTGGSYNEQFF
cdr3_nt: TGCAGCGTCCGGACAGGGGGCTCCTACAATGAGCAGTTCTTC

j_call: TRBJ2-5
clone_size: once
v_call: TRBV12-5
d_call: .
cdr3_aa: CASGLVMSVSGVQETQYF
cdr3_nt: TGTGCTAGTGGTTTGGTGATGTCGGTATCCGGGGTACAAGAGACCCAGTACTTC

j_call: TRBJ2-3
clone_size: .
v_call: TRBV5-4
d_call: .
cdr3_aa: CASSARTRGTQYF
cdr3_nt: TGTGCCAGCAGCGCGAGAACAAGGGGGACGCAGTATTTT

j_call: TRBJ2-7
clone_size: once
v_call: TRBV29-1
d_call: TRBD1
cdr3_aa: CSVDRGNEQYF
cdr3_nt: TGCAGCGTCGACAGGGGTAACGAGCAGTACTTC

j_call: TRBJ2-1
clone_size: .
v_call: TRBV5-1
d_call: TRBD2
cdr3_aa: CASSLGSSGRVYNEQFF
cdr3_nt: TGCGCCAGCAGCTTGGGATCTAGCGGGAGGGTTTACAATGAGCAGTTCTTC

j_call: TRBJ2-1
clone_size: .
v_call: TRBV6-4
d_call: TRBD2
cdr3_aa: CASSALAGSYNEQFF
cdr3_nt: TGTGCCAGCAGTGCCTTAGCGGGCTCCTACAATGAGCAGTTCTTC

j_call: TRBJ2-1
clone_size: .
v_call: TRBV13
d_call: TRBD2
cdr3_aa: CASSLVRREGSYNEQFF
cdr3_nt: TGTGCCAGCAGCTTGGTTCGGCGGGAGGGATCATACAATGAGCAGTTCTTC

j_call: TRBJ1-5
clone_size: .
v_call: TRBV27
d_call: .
cdr3_aa: CASSYWTYDHQPQHF
cdr3_nt: TGTGCCAGCAGCTATTGGACATACGATCATCAGCCCCAGCATTTT

j_call: TRBJ2-5
clone_size: .
v_call: TRBV4-1
d_call: TRBD1
cdr3_aa: CASSRRDREGTQYF
cdr3_nt: TGCGCCAGCAGTCGCCGGGACAGGGAAGGGACCCAGTACTTC

j_call: TRBJ2-1
clone_size: .
v_call: TRBV19
d_call: TRBD2
cdr3_aa: CAYPSGSHNEQFF
cdr3_nt: TGTGCGTACCCCAGCGGGAGTCATAATGAGCAGTTCTTC

j_call: TRBJ2-7
clone_size: .
v_call: TRBV21-1
d_call: .
cdr3_aa: CASSKVERTESHEQYF
cdr3_nt: TGTGCCAGCAGCAAAGTGGAGAGGACTGAAAGCCACGAGCAGTACTTC

j_call: TRBJ1-2
clone_size: .
v_call: TRBV19
d_call: TRBD1
cdr3_aa: CASSQGQGRMSGYTF
cdr3_nt: TGTGCCAGTAGTCAGGGACAGGGGCGTATGAGTGGCTACACCTTC

j_call: TRBJ2-1
clone_size: .
v_call: TRBV16
d_call: .
cdr3_aa: CASSPRWDNEQFF
cdr3_nt: TGTGCCAGCAGCCCCAGGTGGGACAATGAGCAGTTCTTC

j_call: TRBJ1-2
clone_size: .
v_call: TRBV28
d_call: TRBD1
cdr3_aa: CASSSGQGYGYTF
cdr3_nt: TGTGCCAGCAGTTCAGGACAGGGCTATGGCTACACCTTC

j_call: TRBJ1-2
clone_size: .
v_call: TRBV7-2
d_call: TRBD1
cdr3_aa: CASSLGWDRGGSITGYTF
cdr3_nt: TGTGCCAGCAGCCTCGGTTGGGACAGGGGGGGCTCCATCACTGGCTACACCTTC

j_call: TRBJ1-6
clone_size: .
v_call: TRBV4-3
d_call: .
cdr3_aa: CASSQWGPGSYNSPLHF
cdr3_nt: TGCGCCAGCAGCCAATGGGGGCCGGGCTCCTATAATTCACCCCTCCACTTT

j_call: TRBJ1-2
clone_size: .
v_call: TRBV6-6
d_call: TRBD1
cdr3_aa: CASSLPGTGSYGYTF
cdr3_nt: TGTGCCAGCAGCCTCCCCGGGACAGGGAGCTATGGCTACACCTTC

j_call: TRBJ2-3
clone_size: once
v_call: TRBV5-1
d_call: TRBD2
cdr3_aa: CASSFGRGWSEDTQYF
cdr3_nt: TGCGCCAGCAGCTTTGGGCGGGGGTGGTCTGAGGATACGCAGTATTTT

j_call: TRBJ2-1
clone_size: .
v_call: TRBV27
d_call: .
cdr3_aa: CASSLDYFNEQFF
cdr3_nt: TGTGCCAGCAGTCTGGACTACTTCAATGAGCAGTTCTTC

j_call: TRBJ2-3
clone_size: .
v_call: TRBV29-1
d_call: .
cdr3_aa: CSVTGSTDTQYF
cdr3_nt: TGCAGCGTCACCGGGTCCACAGATACGCAGTATTTT

j_call: TRBJ2-1
clone_size: .
v_call: TRBV7-9
d_call: TRBD1
cdr3_aa: CASSAGTGGRNEQFF
cdr3_nt: TGTGCCAGCAGCGCCGGGACAGGGGGACGCAATGAGCAGTTCTTC

j_call: TRBJ1-1
clone_size: .
v_call: TRBV21-1
d_call: .
cdr3_aa: CASSPVMTGVPEAFF
cdr3_nt: TGTGCCAGCAGCCCCGTGATGACAGGGGTCCCCGAAGCTTTCTTT

j_call: TRBJ2-1
clone_size: .
v_call: TRBV24-1
d_call: TRBD2
cdr3_aa: CATSDSGGGSYNEQFF
cdr3_nt: TGTGCCACCAGTGATTCGGGGGGAGGCTCCTACAATGAGCAGTTCTTC

j_call: TRBJ2-1
clone_size: .
v_call: TRBV7-2
d_call: .
cdr3_aa: CASSPQRDSYNEQFF
cdr3_nt: TGTGCCAGCAGCCCCCAGCGAGACTCCTACAATGAGCAGTTCTTC

j_call: TRBJ1-5
clone_size: .
v_call: TRBV15
d_call: TRBD1
cdr3_aa: CATSRGQGQGGNQPQHF
cdr3_nt: TGTGCCACCAGCAGAGGCCAGGGACAGGGGGGGAATCAGCCCCAGCATTTT

j_call: TRBJ2-7
clone_size: .
v_call: TRBV27
d_call: .
cdr3_aa: CASSQQGLVTYEQYF
cdr3_nt: TGTGCCAGCAGTCAACAGGGTTTGGTCACCTACGAGCAGTACTTC

j_call: TRBJ1-2
clone_size: .
v_call: TRBV6-1
d_call: .
cdr3_aa: CASSERREKNYGYTF
cdr3_nt: TGTGCCAGCAGTGAAAGGAGGGAGAAAAACTATGGCTACACCTTC

j_call: TRBJ2-7
clone_size: .
v_call: TRBV4-1
d_call: TRBD2
cdr3_aa: CASSPRGGAGAYEQYF
cdr3_nt: TGCGCCAGCAGCCCTCGCGGGGGGGCGGGGGCCTACGAGCAGTACTTC